Each of the 16 T cell receptor beta chains below was sequenced from the same sample in a study of regulatory and conventional T cells in RAG deficiency. The sorted regulatory T cells were CD4+, CD25-high and CD127-low, with genomic DNA sequenced. Sequenced by immunoSEQ multiplex PCR; TCRdb stores in-frame clones only, minus some. The sample has approximately 7,500 clones, under 95% seen once. These data also featured in a second study, about regulatory T cells. That study adds: Amplification used 52 TRBV primers and 13 TRBJ primers.

The sequencing input was CD127- CD25+ CD4+ Tregs sorted from blood. The source of these receptors is a human donor in good health.

The V and J genes are TRBV14 and TRBJ1-2, with unresolved D. The germline V gene has CDR1 SGHDN and CDR2 FVKESK. This CDR3 comprises 13 residues. The V gene lost 4 bases and the J gene lost 8 bases, with 14 bases spanning the gap. The CDR3 region has the DNA TGTGCCAGCAGCCCCTTAGGCAGGCAGGGCTACACCTTC. It codes for CASSPLGRQGYTF. Complete variable domain (other parts from reference TRBV14 and TRBJ1-2): EAGVTQFPSHSVIEKGQTVTLRCDPISGHDNLYWYRRVMGKEIKFLLHFVKESKQDESGMPNNRFLAERTGGTYSTLKVQPAELEDSGVYFCASSPLGRQGYTFGSGTRLTVV.

This chain joins TRBV5-1 and TRBJ2-2; D remains unclear. The CDR3 contains 12 residues. V was clipped by 5 bases and J by 7 bases, with 9 bases between them. Germline V gene lookup returns CDR1 SGHRS and CDR2 YFSETQ. The DNA of the CDR3 is TGCGCCAGCAGATGGAGTGGCGGGGAGCTGTTTTTT. It specifies CASRWSGGELFF.

The chain is built from TRBV10-2 and TRBJ1-1; D perhaps matches TRBD1 (5 bases). The germline V gene encodes CDR1 WSHSY and CDR2 SAAADI. This CDR3 region has 14 residues. V was cut by 2 bases and J by 12 bases, with 19 bases left in between. CDR3 sequence reads: CASSEMGGWLGPFF. The DNA of the CDR3 is TGCGCCAGCAGTGAGATGGGAGGGTGGTTGGGGCCTTTCTTT.

The gene calls are TRBV7-8 and TRBJ2-7; weak D call: TRBD1 (6 bases). The germline gives CDR1 SGHVS, CDR2 FQNEAQ. The CDR3 runs 15 residues. V was trimmed by 5 bases and J by 1 base, leaving 15 bases between them. CDR3 DNA sequence: TGTGCCAGCAGCCGACAGGCCCTAAATTCCTACGAGCAGTACTTC. Encoded protein: CASSRQALNSYEQYF.

The gene calls are TRBV4-2 and TRBJ1-1; TRBD1 aligns across 9 bases. This CDR3 comprises 19 residues. The germline V gene encodes CDR1 LGHNA and CDR2 YNFKEQ. J lost 3 bases, V lost 1 base, and 15 bases had no gene match. The CDR3 here is CASSQAGTGIIRGDTEAFF. Here the CDR3 DNA reads TGTGCCAGCAGCCAAGCCGGGACAGGGATAATACGGGGGGACACTGAAGCTTTCTTT.

The V and J genes are TRBV6-6 and TRBJ2-5, with a possible D match to TRBD2 (6 bases). This CDR3 has 15 amino acids. Germline CDR1 and CDR2: MNHNY and SVGAGI (reference sequence). V lost 8 bases and J 3 bases, leaving 19 bases between the germline ends. The DNA for the CDR3 is TGTGCCAGCGCCTGGGCGGGACTCCTCAAAGAGACCCAGTACTTC. Amino acids: CASAWAGLLKETQYF.

The chain couples TRBV6-5 to TRBJ2-7; weak D call: TRBD1 (6 bases). V was trimmed by 0 bases and J by 4 bases, leaving 13 bases between them. CDR1 is MNHEY, CDR2 SVGAGI, per germline. CDR3 length: 15 residues. CDR3 sequence: CASSYSTGSGYEQYF. Here the CDR3 DNA reads TGTGCCAGCAGTTACTCGACAGGTTCGGGTTACGAGCAGTACTTC.

This clone was found once. V is TRBV7-2 and J is TRBJ2-7; D may be TRBD2 (5 bases). V shed 8 bases and J shed 0 bases, with 14 bases lying between them. Germline CDR1 reads SGHTA; CDR2 reads FQGNSA. This CDR3 spans 14 amino acids. The CDR3 DNA sequence: TGTGCCAGCGCCCCTAGCTTTAGCTCCTACGAGCAGTACTTC. This sequence encodes CASAPSFSSYEQYF.

This clone was found once. V is TRBV7-2 and J is TRBJ1-1; maybe TRBD1 (6 bases). V lost 2 bases and J lost 8, with 15 bases in between. CDR1 and CDR2 from the germline V gene are SGHTA and FQGNSA. The CDR3 contains 14 residues. The CDR3 reads CASSLLGGGQEAFF. The CDR3 DNA sequence: TGTGCCAGCAGCTTATTGGGAGGGGGTCAGGAAGCTTTCTTT.

V usage is TRBV7-2 and J usage is TRBJ1-2; D remains ambiguous. Germline V CDR1 and CDR2: SGHTA, FQGNSA. The CDR3 contains 16 residues. Trimming cost V 5 bases and J 3 bases, with 19 bases left between them. This CDR3 reads CASSASMGSQHYGYTF. The DNA of the CDR3 is TGTGCCAGCAGCGCGAGCATGGGGAGCCAGCACTATGGCTACACCTTC.

J is TRBJ1-1 and V is TRBV11-2; D ambiguous. The CDR3 length is 13 residues. Trimming took 6 bases from V and 1 from J, leaving 9 bases between them. CDR1 and CDR2 (germline): SGHAT, FQNNGV. The CDR3 loop reads CASSSTGNTEAFF. CDR3 in DNA: TGTGCCAGCAGTTCCACGGGGAACACTGAAGCTTTCTTT.

The genes are TRBV5-6 and TRBJ1-2, with D unclear. The V and J ends lost 4 bases and 2 bases respectively, with 15 bases between them. CDR3 length: 15 residues. The germline gives CDR1 SGHDT, CDR2 YYEEEE. In nucleotides, the CDR3 is TGTGCCAGCAGCCTGATCGCGGCTCCAAACTATGGCTACACCTTC. It specifies CASSLIAAPNYGYTF.

The chain carries TRBV7-2 and TRBJ2-3; 13 bases are a match to TRBD2. The CDR3 contains 17 residues. From germline, CDR1 is SGHTA and CDR2 FQGNSA. V was clipped by 8 bases and J by 1 base; unmatched bases: 9. CDR3 DNA sequence: TGTGCCAGCGGATATCGACTAGCGGGGGGACGCACAGATACGCAGTATTTT. This gives the protein CASGYRLAGGRTDTQYF.

The CDR3: CASSERGFRARADTQYF. CDR3 DNA sequence: TGTGCCAGCAGTGAAAGGGGGTTTAGGGCTAGGGCAGATACGCAGTATTTT. This chain links TRBV6-1 with TRBJ2-3, with D possibly matching TRBD1 (6 bases). V lost 2 bases and J lost 4, with 19 bases in between. Per the germline V gene, CDR1 is MNHNS and CDR2 is SASEGT. The CDR3 totals 17 residues.

The chain joins TRBV5-6 to TRBJ1-2; maybe TRBD1 (5 bases). Looked up from germline, CDR1 is SGHDT and CDR2 is YYEEEE. Trimming shortened V by 2 bases and J by 2 bases, and 10 bases separated the two germline ends. The CDR3 covers 14 residues. The CDR3 DNA reads TGTGCCAGCAGCTTCTCGGCAGGGAACTATGGCTACACCTTC. This encodes CASSFSAGNYGYTF.

V and J are TRBV11-2 and TRBJ2-3; TRBD2 matches 10 bases. Germline CDR1 is SGHAT and CDR2 is FQNNGV. Trimming cost V 5 bases and J 6 bases; bases outside gene matches: 11. The CDR3 totals 16 residues. The CDR3 spells CASSNVATSGVDTQYF. As DNA, the CDR3 is TGTGCCAGCAGCAATGTCGCTACTAGCGGGGTCGATACGCAGTATTTT.